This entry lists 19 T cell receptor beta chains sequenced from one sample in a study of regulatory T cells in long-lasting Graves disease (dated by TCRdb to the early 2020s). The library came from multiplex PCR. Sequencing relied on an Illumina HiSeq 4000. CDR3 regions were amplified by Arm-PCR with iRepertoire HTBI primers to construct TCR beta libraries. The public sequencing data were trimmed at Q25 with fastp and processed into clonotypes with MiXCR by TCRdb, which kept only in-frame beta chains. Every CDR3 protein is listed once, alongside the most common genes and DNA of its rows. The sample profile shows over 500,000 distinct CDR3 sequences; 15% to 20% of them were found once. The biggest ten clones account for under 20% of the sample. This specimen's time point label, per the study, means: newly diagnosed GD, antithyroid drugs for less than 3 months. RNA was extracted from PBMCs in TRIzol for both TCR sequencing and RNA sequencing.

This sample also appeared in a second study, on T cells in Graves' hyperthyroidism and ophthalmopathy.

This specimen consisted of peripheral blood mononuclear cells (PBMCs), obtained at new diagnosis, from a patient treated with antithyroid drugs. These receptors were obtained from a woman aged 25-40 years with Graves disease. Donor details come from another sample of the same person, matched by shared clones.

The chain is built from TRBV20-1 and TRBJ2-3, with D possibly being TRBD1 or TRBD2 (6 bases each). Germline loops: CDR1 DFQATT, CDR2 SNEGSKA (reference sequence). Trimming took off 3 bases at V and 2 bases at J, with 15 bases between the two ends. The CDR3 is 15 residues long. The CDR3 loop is CSASPQGGLTDTQYF. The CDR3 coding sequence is TGCAGTGCTAGCCCACAGGGAGGCCTCACAGATACGCAGTATTTT.

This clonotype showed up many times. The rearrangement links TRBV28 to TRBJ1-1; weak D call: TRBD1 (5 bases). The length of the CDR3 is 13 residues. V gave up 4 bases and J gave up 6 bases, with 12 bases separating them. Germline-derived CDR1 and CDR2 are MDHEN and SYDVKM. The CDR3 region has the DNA TGTGCCAGCAGTTGGACCGGGGGATCTGAAGCTTTCTTT. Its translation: CASSWTGGSEAFF.

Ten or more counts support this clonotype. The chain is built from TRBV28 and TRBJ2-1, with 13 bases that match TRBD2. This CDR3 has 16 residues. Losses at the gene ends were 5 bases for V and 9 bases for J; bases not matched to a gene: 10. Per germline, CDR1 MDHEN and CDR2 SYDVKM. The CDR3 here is CASSLAGTSGIGEQFF. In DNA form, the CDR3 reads TGTGCCAGCAGTCTCGCCGGGACTAGCGGGATTGGTGAGCAGTTCTTC.

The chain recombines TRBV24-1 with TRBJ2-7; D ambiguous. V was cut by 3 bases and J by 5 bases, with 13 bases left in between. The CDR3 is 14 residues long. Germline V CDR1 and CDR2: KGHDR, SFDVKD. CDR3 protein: CATSDRGFGDEQYF. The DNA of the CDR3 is TGTGCCACCAGTGATCGTGGGTTTGGGGACGAGCAGTACTTC.

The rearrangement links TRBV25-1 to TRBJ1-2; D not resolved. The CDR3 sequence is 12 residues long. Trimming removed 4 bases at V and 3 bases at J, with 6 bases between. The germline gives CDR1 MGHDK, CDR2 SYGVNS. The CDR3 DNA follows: TGTGCCAGCAGTGGACGGTACTATGGCTACACCTTC. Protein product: CASSGRYYGYTF.

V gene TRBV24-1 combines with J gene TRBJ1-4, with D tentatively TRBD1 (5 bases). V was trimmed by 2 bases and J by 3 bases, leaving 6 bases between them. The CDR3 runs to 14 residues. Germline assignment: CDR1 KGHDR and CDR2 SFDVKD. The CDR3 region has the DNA TGTGCCACCAGTGATTCGGGGCCTAATGAAAAACTGTTTTTT. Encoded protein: CATSDSGPNEKLFF.

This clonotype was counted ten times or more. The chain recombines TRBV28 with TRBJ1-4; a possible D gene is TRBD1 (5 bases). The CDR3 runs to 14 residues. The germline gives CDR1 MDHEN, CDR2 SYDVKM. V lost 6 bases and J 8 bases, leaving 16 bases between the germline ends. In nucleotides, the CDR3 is TGTGCCAGCAGACTTCTCGGAGAGGGGGAAAAACTGTTTTTT. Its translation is CASRLLGEGEKLFF. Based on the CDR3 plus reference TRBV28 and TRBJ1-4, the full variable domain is DVKVTQSSRYLVKRTGEKVFLECVQDMDHENMFWYRQDPGLGLRLIYFSYDVKMKEKGDIPEGYSVSREKKERFSLILESASTNQTSMYLCASRLLGEGEKLFFGSGTQLSVL.

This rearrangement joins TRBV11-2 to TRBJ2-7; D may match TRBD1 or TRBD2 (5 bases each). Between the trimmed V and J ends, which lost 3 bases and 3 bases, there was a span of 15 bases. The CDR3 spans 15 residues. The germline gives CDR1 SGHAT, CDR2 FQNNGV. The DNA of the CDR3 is TGTGCCAGCAGCTTGGAGCCGGGACCACACTACGAGCAGTACTTC. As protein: CASSLEPGPHYEQYF.

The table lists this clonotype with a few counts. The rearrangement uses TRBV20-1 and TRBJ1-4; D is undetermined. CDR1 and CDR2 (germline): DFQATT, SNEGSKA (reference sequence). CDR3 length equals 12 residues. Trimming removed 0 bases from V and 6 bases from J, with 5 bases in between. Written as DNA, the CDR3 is TGCAGTGCTAGAGACCTTTATGAAAAACTGTTTTTT. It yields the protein CSARDLYEKLFF.

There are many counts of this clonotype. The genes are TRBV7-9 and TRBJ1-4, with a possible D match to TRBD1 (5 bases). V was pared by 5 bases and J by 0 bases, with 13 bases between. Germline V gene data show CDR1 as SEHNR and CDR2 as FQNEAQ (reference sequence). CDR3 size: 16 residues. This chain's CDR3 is CASSTRTGATNEKLFF. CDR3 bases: TGTGCCAGCAGCACACGTACAGGTGCAACTAATGAAAAACTGTTTTTT. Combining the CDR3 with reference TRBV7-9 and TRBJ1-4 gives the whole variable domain DTGVSQNPRHKITKRGQNVTFRCDPISEHNRLYWYRQTLGQGPEFLTYFQNEAQLEKSRLLSDRFSAERPKGSFSTLEIQRTEQGDSAMYLCASSTRTGATNEKLFFGSGTQLSVL.

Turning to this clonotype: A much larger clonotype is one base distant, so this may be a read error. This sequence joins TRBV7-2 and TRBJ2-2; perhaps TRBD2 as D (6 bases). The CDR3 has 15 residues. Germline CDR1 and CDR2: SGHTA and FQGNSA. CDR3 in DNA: TGTGCCAGCAGCTTAGAGGGGTCGGTGGCCGGGGGGCTGTTTTTT. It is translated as CASSLEGSVAGGLFF.

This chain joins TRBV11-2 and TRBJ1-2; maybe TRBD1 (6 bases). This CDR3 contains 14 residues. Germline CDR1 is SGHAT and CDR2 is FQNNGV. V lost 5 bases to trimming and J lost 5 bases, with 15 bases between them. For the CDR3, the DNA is TGTGCCAGCAGCATGAACCGGGACAAGTATGGCTACACCTTC. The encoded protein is CASSMNRDKYGYTF.

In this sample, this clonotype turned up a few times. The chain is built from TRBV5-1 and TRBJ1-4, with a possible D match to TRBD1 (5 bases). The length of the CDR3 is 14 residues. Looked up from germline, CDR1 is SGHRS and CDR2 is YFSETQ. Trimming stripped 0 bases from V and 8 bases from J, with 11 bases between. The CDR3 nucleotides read TGCGCCAGCAGCTTGGGACAGCAAGGAGAAAAACTGTTTTTT. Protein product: CASSLGQQGEKLFF.

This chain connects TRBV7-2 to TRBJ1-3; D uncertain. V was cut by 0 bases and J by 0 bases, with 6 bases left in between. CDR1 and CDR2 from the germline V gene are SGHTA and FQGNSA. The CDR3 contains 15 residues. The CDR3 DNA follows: TGTGCCAGCAGCTTAGCAGAGAGCTCTGGAAACACCATATATTTT. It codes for CASSLAESSGNTIYF.

CDR3 region: CASILAGEETQYF. The CDR3 DNA follows: TGTGCCAGCATCTTAGCGGGGGAAGAGACCCAGTACTTC. The chain uses TRBV2 and TRBJ2-5, with TRBD2 identical over 9 bases. Germline values: CDR1 SNHLY, CDR2 FYNNEI. The CDR3 consists of 13 residues. Trimming took 7 bases from V and 3 from J; bases not matched to a gene: 3.

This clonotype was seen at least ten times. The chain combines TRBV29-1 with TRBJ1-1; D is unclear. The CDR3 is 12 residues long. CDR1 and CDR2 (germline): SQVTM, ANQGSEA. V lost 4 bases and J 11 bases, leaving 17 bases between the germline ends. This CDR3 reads CSVVPSTKLAFF. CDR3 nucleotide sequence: TGCAGCGTTGTTCCCTCGACGAAGTTGGCTTTCTTT.

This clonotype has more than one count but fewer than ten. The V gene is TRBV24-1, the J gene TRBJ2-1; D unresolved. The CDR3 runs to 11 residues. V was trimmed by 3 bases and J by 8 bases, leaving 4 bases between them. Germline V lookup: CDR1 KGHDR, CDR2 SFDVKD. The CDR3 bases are TGTGCCACCAGTGATATATATGAGCAGTTCTTC. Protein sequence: CATSDIYEQFF.

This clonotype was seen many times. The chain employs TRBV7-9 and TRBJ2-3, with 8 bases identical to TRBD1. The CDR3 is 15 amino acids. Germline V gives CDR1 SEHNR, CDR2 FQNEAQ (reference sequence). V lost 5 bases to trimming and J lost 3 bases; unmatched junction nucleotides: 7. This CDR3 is CASSGIRDRTDTQYF. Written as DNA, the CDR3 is TGTGCCAGCAGCGGAATCCGGGACAGGACAGATACGCAGTATTTT.

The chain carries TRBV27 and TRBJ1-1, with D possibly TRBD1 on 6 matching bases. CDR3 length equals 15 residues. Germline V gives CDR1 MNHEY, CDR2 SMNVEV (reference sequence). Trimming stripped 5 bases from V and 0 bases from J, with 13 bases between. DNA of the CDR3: TGTGCCAGCAGTCCGGGACAAGAGATGAACACTGAAGCTTTCTTT. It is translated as CASSPGQEMNTEAFF.